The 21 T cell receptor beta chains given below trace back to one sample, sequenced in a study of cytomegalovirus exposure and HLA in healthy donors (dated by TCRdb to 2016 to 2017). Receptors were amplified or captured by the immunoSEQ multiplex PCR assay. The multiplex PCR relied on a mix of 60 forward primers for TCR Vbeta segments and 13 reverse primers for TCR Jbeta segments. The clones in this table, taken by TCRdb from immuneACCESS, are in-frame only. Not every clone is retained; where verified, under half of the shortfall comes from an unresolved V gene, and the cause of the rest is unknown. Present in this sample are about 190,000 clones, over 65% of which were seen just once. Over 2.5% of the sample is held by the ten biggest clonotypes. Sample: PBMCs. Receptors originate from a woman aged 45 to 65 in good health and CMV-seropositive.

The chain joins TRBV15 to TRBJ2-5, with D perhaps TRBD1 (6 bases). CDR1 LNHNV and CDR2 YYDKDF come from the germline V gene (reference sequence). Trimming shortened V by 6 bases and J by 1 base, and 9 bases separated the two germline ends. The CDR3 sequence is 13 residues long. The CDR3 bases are TGTGCCACCAGGGCGGACAGCCAAGAGACCCAGTACTTC. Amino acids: CATRADSQETQYF.

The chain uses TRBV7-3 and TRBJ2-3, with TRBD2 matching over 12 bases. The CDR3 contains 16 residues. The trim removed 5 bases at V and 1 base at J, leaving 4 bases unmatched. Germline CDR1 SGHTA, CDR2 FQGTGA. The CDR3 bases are TGTGCCAGCAGCCCACGGACTAGCGGGGGCACAGATACGCAGTATTTT. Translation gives CASSPRTSGGTDTQYF.

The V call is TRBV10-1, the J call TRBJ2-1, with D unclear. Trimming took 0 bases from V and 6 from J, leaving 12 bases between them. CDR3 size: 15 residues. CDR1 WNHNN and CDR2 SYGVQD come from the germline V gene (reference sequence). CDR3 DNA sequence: TGCGCCAGCAGTGAGTCTTACCTAACTGGCAATGAGCAGTTCTTC. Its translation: CASSESYLTGNEQFF.

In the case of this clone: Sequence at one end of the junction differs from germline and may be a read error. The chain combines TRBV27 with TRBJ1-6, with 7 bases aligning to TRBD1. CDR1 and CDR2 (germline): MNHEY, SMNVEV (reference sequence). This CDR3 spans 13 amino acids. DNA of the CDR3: TGTGCCAGCCACCAGGACAGGTCTTCACCCCCCCACTTT. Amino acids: CASHQDRSSPPHF.

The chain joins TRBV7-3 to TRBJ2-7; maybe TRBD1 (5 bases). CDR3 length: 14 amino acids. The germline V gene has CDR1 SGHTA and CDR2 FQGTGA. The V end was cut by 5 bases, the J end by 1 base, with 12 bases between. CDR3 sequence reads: CASSVTEGSYEQYF. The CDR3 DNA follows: TGTGCCAGCAGCGTGACAGAAGGATCCTACGAGCAGTACTTC.

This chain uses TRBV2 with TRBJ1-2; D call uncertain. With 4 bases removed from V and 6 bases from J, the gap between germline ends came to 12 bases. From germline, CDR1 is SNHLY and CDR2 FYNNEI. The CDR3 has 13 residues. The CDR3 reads CASSALVRDGYTF. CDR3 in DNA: TGTGCCAGCAGTGCACTGGTTCGGGATGGCTACACCTTC.

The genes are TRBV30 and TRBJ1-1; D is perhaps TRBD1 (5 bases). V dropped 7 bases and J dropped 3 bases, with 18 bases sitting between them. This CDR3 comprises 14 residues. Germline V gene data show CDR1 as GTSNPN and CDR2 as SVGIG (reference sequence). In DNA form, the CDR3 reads TGTGCCTACTCGCAGGGAGGATCCCACACTGAAGCTTTCTTT. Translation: CAYSQGGSHTEAFF.

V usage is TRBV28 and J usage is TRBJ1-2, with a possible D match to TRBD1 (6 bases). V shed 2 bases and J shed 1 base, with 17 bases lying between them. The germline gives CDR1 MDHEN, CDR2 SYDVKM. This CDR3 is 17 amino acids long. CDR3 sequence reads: CASSLPPWTANNYGYTF. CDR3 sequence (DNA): TGTGCCAGCAGTTTACCCCCCTGGACAGCTAATAACTATGGCTACACCTTC.

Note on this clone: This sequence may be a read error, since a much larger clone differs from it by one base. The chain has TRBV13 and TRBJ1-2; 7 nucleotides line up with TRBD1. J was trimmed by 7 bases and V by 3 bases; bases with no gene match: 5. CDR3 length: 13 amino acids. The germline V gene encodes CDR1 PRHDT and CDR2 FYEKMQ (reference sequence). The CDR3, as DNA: TGTGCCAGCAGCTTGGAGGGGGCCAGTGGCTACACCTTC. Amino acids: CASSLEGASGYTF.

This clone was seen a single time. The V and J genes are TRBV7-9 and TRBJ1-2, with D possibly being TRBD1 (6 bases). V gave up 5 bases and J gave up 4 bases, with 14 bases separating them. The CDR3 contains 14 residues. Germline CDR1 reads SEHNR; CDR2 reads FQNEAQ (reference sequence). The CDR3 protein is CASSGQGFGYGYTF. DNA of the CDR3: TGTGCCAGCAGCGGGCAGGGGTTTGGCTATGGCTACACCTTC.

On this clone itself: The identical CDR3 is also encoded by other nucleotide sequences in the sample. CDR3 DNA sequence: TGCGCCAGCAGCTTGGTAGGCACAGATACGCAGTATTTT. Amino acids: CASSLVGTDTQYF. The chain employs TRBV5-1 and TRBJ2-3; D gene uncertain. Germline V gene sequence: CDR1 SGHRS, CDR2 YFSETQ. This CDR3 contains 13 residues. Deletions cut 0 bases from V and 1 base from J, with 3 bases between.

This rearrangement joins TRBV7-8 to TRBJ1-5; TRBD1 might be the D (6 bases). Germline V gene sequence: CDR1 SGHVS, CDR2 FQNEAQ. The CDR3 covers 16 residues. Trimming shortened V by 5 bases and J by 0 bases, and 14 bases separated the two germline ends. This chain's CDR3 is CASSVPGVSSNQPQHF. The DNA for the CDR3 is TGTGCCAGCAGCGTCCCAGGGGTTAGTAGCAATCAGCCCCAGCATTTT.

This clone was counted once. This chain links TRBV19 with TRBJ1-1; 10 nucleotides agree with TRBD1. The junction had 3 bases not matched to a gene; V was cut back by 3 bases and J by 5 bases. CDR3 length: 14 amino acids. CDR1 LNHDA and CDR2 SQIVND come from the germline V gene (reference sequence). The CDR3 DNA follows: TGTGCCAGTAGTATTGGGACAGGGGTTACTGAAGCTTTCTTT. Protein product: CASSIGTGVTEAFF.

The CDR3 here is CGNGTAPTHGYTF. The CDR3 nucleotides read TGCGGAAACGGGACAGCACCAACACATGGCTACACCTTC. The chain couples TRBV23-1 to TRBJ1-2, with 7 bases aligning to TRBD1. TRBV23-1 is known as an ORF, though its function is uncertain. The CDR3 is made up of 13 amino acids.

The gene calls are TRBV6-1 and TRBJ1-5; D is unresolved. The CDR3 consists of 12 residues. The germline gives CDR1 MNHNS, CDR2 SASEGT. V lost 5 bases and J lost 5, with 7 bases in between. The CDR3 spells CASSSGYQPQHF. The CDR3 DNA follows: TGTGCCAGCAGTTCGGGGTATCAGCCCCAGCATTTT.

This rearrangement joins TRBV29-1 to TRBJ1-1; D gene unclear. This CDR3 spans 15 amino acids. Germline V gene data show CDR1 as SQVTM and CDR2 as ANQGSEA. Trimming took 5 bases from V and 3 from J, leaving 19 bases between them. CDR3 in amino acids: CSVSSGRSQDTEAFF. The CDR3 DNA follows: TGCAGCGTTTCCTCCGGCCGCAGTCAGGACACTGAAGCTTTCTTT.

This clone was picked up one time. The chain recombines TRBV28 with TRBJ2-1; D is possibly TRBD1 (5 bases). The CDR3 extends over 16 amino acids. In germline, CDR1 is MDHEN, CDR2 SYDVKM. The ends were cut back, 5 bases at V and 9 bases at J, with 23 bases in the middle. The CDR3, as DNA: TGTGCCAGCAGTGGCAGGGCCTCGTACCAACTTGGTGAGCAGTTCTTC. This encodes CASSGRASYQLGEQFF. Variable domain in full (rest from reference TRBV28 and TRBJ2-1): DVKVTQSSRYLVKRTGEKVFLECVQDMDHENMFWYRQDPGLGLRLIYFSYDVKMKEKGDIPEGYSVSREKKERFSLILESASTNQTSMYLCASSGRASYQLGEQFFGPGTRLTVL.

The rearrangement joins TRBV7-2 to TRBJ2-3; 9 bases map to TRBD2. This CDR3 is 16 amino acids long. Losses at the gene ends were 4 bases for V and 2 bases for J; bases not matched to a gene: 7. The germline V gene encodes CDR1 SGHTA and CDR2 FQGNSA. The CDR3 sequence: CASSSQPSGNTDTQYF. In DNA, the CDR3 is TGTGCCAGCAGCTCACAACCTAGCGGGAACACAGATACGCAGTATTTT. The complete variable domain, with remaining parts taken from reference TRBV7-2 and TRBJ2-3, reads GAGVSQSPSNKVTEKGKDVELRCDPISGHTALYWYRQSLGQGLEFLIYFQGNSAPDKSGLPSDRFSAERTGGSVSTLTIQRTQQEDSAVYLCASSSQPSGNTDTQYFGPGTRLTVL.

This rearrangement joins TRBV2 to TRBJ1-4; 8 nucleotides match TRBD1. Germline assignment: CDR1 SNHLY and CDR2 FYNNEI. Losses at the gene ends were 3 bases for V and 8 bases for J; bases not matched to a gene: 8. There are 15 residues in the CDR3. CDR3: CASSERTGPVEKLFF. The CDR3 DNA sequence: TGTGCCAGCAGTGAGAGGACAGGGCCGGTAGAAAAACTGTTTTTT.

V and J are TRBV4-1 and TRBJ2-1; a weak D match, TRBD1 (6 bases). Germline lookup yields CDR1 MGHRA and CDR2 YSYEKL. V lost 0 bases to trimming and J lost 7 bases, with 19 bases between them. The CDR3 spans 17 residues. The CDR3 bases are TGCGCCAGCAGCCAAGAGGCTAGTATCAGGGGTACGAATGAGCAGTTCTTC. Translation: CASSQEASIRGTNEQFF.

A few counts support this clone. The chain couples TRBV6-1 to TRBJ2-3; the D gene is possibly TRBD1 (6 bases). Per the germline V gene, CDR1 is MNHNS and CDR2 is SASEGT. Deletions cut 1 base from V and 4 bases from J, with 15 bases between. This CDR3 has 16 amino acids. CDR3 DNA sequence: TGTGCCAGCAGTGAAGTCGCCAGGGGTTTAGCAGATACGCAGTATTTT. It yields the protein CASSEVARGLADTQYF.